The clone carrying this TCR beta chain turned up a few times. This table comes from immunoSEQ multiplex PCR, and its TCRdb copy is limited to in-frame clones, with some not included. The table records around 61,000 clones, around 91% of them present only once. CDR3 length equals 15 residues. V shed 5 bases and J shed 3 bases, with 16 bases lying between them. The germline CDR1 and CDR2 sequences are SEHNR and FQNEAQ (reference sequence). This record belongs to a study of T cell changes during pregnancy in multiple sclerosis. The gene calls are TRBV7-9 and TRBJ1-1; TRBD1 might be the D (6 bases). This sample comprised peripheral blood, obtained in the third trimester of pregnancy. The receptor comes from a female donor in good health, enrolled as a control in a pregnancy study. This chain's CDR3 is CASSPPLQGDTEAFF. The DNA of the CDR3 is TGTGCCAGCAGCCCCCCTCTACAGGGAGACACTGAAGCTTTCTTT.